The 9 T cell receptor beta chains given below trace back to one sample, sequenced in a study of neurological immune-mediated disorders. From the 5' RACE reads, TCRdb called clonotypes with MiXCR, one entry per CDR3 protein. The sample has around 20,000 distinct CDR3 sequences, around 6.2% seen once; the top ten hold 45%. Sequenced material: CD8+ T cells from blood. These receptors all come from a young man in good health.

This clonotype was counted ten times or more. The rearrangement joins TRBV7-6 to TRBJ2-1, with D unresolved. From germline, CDR1 is SGHVS and CDR2 FNYEAQ. The CDR3 is made up of 12 amino acids. Deletions cut 3 bases from V and 7 bases from J, with 7 bases between. The CDR3 DNA is TGTGCCAGCAGCTTTTCACGGAATGAGCAGTTCTTC. Its protein product is CASSFSRNEQFF.

At least ten counts were recorded for this clonotype. This chain connects TRBV4-1 to TRBJ1-1; no clear D gene. Germline CDR1 and CDR2: MGHRA and YSYEKL. The V gene lost 3 bases and the J gene lost 8 bases, with 19 bases spanning the gap. The CDR3 covers 15 residues. This CDR3 is CASSQDSPTKGEAFF. The CDR3 coding sequence is TGCGCCAGCAGCCAGGACTCCCCTACGAAGGGCGAAGCTTTCTTT.

This clonotype was recorded many times. J is TRBJ2-1 and V is TRBV20-1; the D is unclear. CDR1 and CDR2 from the germline V gene are DFQATT and SNEGSKA (reference sequence). With 1 base removed from V and 0 bases from J, the gap between germline ends came to 10 bases. This CDR3 is built from 15 residues. The chain's CDR3 is CSARGAPSSYNEQFF. CDR3 nucleotides: TGCAGTGCTAGAGGCGCCCCGAGCTCCTACAATGAGCAGTTCTTC.

At least ten counts were recorded for this clonotype. V is TRBV6-6 and J is TRBJ1-5; no reliable D call. The germline gives CDR1 MNHNY, CDR2 SVGAGI (reference sequence). Trimming left V 2 bases short and J 0 bases short, with 8 bases between. This CDR3 is built from 15 residues. CDR3 bases: TGTGCCAGCAGTTACGAGAATTATAGCAATCAGCCCCAGCATTTT. Protein sequence: CASSYENYSNQPQHF.

This clonotype was counted at least ten times. The chain joins TRBV5-1 to TRBJ1-1; 9 bases line up with TRBD1. V lost 3 bases and J lost 4; bases outside the gene matches: 4. This CDR3 has 14 residues. Germline V gives CDR1 SGHRS, CDR2 YFSETQ. The CDR3 reads CASSWTGVGTEAFF. CDR3 nucleotides: TGCGCCAGCAGCTGGACAGGGGTCGGCACTGAAGCTTTCTTT.

This clonotype was seen ten or more times. The CDR3 DNA reads as TGTGCCACAACTGAGGGCGGGACAGAATCCTACGAGCAGTACTTC. This translates into CATTEGGTESYEQYF. The genes are TRBV15 and TRBJ2-7; D may be TRBD1 (7 bases). The CDR3 has 15 residues. The germline V gene has CDR1 LNHNV and CDR2 YYDKDF (reference sequence). The V end was cut by 9 bases, the J end by 1 base, with 19 bases between.

At least ten counts were recorded for this clonotype. The V gene is TRBV20-1, the J gene TRBJ1-2, with D possibly being TRBD1 (6 bases). V was shortened by 0 bases and J by 5 bases, with 19 bases between the two germline ends. Germline CDR1 DFQATT, CDR2 SNEGSKA (reference sequence). The CDR3 length is 16 residues. CDR3 sequence (DNA): TGCAGTGCTAGAGACGGTACAGGGTTCCTGCGGTATGGCTACACCTTC. Translation: CSARDGTGFLRYGYTF.

In this sample, this clonotype turned up many times. The CDR3: CASSPTNSIDTQYF. The DNA of the CDR3 is TGTGCCAGCAGTCCGACTAACTCAATTGATACGCAGTATTTT. The genes are TRBV7-9 and TRBJ2-3; TRBD2 is a possible D gene (5 bases). Trimming took 6 bases from V and 6 from J, leaving 16 bases between them. This CDR3 spans 14 amino acids. The germline V gene encodes CDR1 SEHNR and CDR2 FQNEAQ (reference sequence).

The table lists this clonotype with many counts. The rearrangement links TRBV6-1 to TRBJ2-5; tentatively, D is TRBD1 (5 bases). From germline, CDR1 is MNHNS and CDR2 SASEGT. Between the trimmed V and J ends, which lost 7 bases and 5 bases, there was a span of 23 bases. The CDR3 length is 16 residues. This CDR3 reads CASTASPAGLKETQYF. The CDR3 DNA reads as TGTGCCAGCACCGCCTCCCCGGCAGGGTTAAAGGAGACCCAGTACTTC.